One and the same sample provided the 6 T cell receptor beta chains below, sequenced in a study of PD-1 blockade in mismatch repair-deficient tumors. This table comes from immunoSEQ multiplex PCR, and its TCRdb copy is limited to in-frame clones, with some not included. In the table there are 100,000 or so clones, about 79% of which are singletons. Sequenced here: peripheral blood, sampled 36 weeks after starting pembrolizumab. The receptor source for this set is an adult with mismatch repair-deficient cancer.

The J gene is TRBJ2-2, the V gene TRBV7-9; the D is unclear. The ends were cut back, 6 bases at V and 0 bases at J, with 11 bases in the middle. The CDR3 is made up of 15 amino acids. Per germline, CDR1 SEHNR and CDR2 FQNEAQ (reference sequence). The CDR3 region has the DNA TGTGCCAGCAGTGCCGGCGCTACGAACACCGGGGAGCTGTTTTTT. Translating gives CASSAGATNTGELFF.

The rearrangement uses TRBV4-1 and TRBJ2-7; 15 nucleotides agree with TRBD2. The CDR3 consists of 18 residues. CDR1 is MGHRA and CDR2 is YSYEKL in the germline V gene. Trimming removed 4 bases from V and 3 bases from J; junction bases left unmatched: 10. CDR3 DNA: TGCGCCAGCAGCCCCATTTCTGGACTAGCGGGAGGGAACTACGAGCAGTACTTC. This gives the protein CASSPISGLAGGNYEQYF.

This clone was found a few times. V and J are TRBV4-1 and TRBJ1-5; 7 nucleotides align to TRBD1. Germline assignment: CDR1 MGHRA and CDR2 YSYEKL. There are 15 residues in the CDR3. V shed 3 bases, J shed 3 bases, and the junction held 5 bases outside the gene matches. CDR3 DNA sequence: TGCGCCAGCAGCCAGGGGGACAGCTACAATCAGCCCCAGCATTTT. Encoded protein: CASSQGDSYNQPQHF.

This chain links TRBV27 with TRBJ1-2; 12 bases map to TRBD1. The CDR3 loop spans 17 amino acids. The junction had 17 bases not matched to a gene; V was cut back by 8 bases and J by 7 bases. Germline V lookup: CDR1 MNHEY, CDR2 SMNVEV (reference sequence). The CDR3 here is CASRPGTGGNLFFGYTF. CDR3 nucleotides: TGTGCCAGCCGTCCCGGGACAGGGGGCAATCTCTTCTTTGGCTACACCTTC.

This chain joins TRBV7-3 and TRBJ2-7, with D uncertain. The CDR3 is made up of 16 amino acids. V was clipped by 5 bases and J by 1 base, with 18 bases between them. CDR1 and CDR2 (germline): SGHTA, FQGTGA. The CDR3 DNA reads as TGTGCCAGCAGCCTGGTCCCTGGGATTGTGTCCTACGAGCAGTACTTC. It specifies CASSLVPGIVSYEQYF.

The chain is built from TRBV2 and TRBJ2-7, with 9 positions matching TRBD2. The CDR3 contains 15 residues. V gave up 7 bases and J gave up 5 bases; unmatched junction bases: 12. Germline lookup yields CDR1 SNHLY and CDR2 FYNNEI. The CDR3 region is CASNPRAGGPNEQYF. The CDR3 DNA follows: TGTGCCAGCAACCCCCGGGCGGGAGGGCCCAACGAGCAGTACTTC.